This T cell receptor (beta chain) emerged from a study of a mutant IDH1 vaccine in newly diagnosed glioma. With regard to this clone: Its antigen remains unknown.

The protocol was immunoSEQ multiplex PCR, while the TCRdb copy is restricted to in-frame clones and leaves out a portion. The data show about 82,000 clones, with 85% seen just once and 2% to 2.5% held by the top ten. The time point: week 23, last vaccination. Vaccination used 300 ug of mutant IDH1 20-mer peptide per dose, with topical imiquimod. The TCR sequence derives from a man aged 25-45 years with glioma. Some clones in this sample may be carry-over from other donors' samples. The sequencing here drew on PBMCs, taken from a glioma patient whose treatment included an IDH1 peptide vaccine.

The CDR3 region is CASSQEASGIREQYF. The CDR3 DNA reads as TGCGCCAGCAGCCAAGAAGCTAGCGGGATTCGGGAGCAGTACTTC. This sequence joins TRBV4-1 and TRBJ2-7; 9 bases are a match to TRBD2. Germline values: CDR1 MGHRA, CDR2 YSYEKL. CDR3 length: 15 amino acids. With V trimmed by 0 bases and J by 7 bases, 7 bases remained unmatched.